Below are 4 T cell receptor beta chains sequenced from a single sample in a study of T cells expressing NK-cell markers. TCRdb reanalyzed the 5' RACE reads and collapses them to one entry per CDR3 protein, without DNA. In total, the table holds 550,000 to 600,000 distinct CDR3 sequences. The material sequenced was blood T cells: a sorted CD56 or NKG2C T cell subset, CD4+ or CD8+ T cells, or bulk PBMC T cells (not recorded which). These receptors all come from a man aged 18 to 30 in good health.

The V and J genes are TRBV12-3 or TRBV12-4 and TRBJ2-4; the D call of TRBD2 rests on TCRdb alone, since no DNA is present to check it. The CDR3 length is 16 residues. The chain's CDR3 is CASSPSGLLAKNIQYF.

The CDR3 here is CASSLDWGGTQYF. The rearrangement joins TRBV5-1 to TRBJ2-3; TCRdb gives TRBD1 as the D gene, but with no DNA this cannot be confirmed. The CDR3 extends over 13 amino acids. Germline V gene lookup returns CDR1 SGHRS and CDR2 YFSETQ.

The V gene is TRBV4-3, the J gene TRBJ2-2; TCRdb's D call of TRBD1 is untestable without DNA. Per germline, CDR1 LGHNA and CDR2 YSLEER. The CDR3 is made up of 14 amino acids. CDR3 region: CASSQGRATGELFF.

The rearrangement links TRBV5-5 to TRBJ2-2; TCRdb picks TRBD1, but there is no DNA to check that call. CDR3 size: 18 residues. CDR1 and CDR2 from the germline V gene are SGHKS and YYEKEE (reference sequence). CDR3 sequence: CASSFFPRGQTNTGELFF.